Reported below is one T cell receptor (beta chain). One entry per CDR3 protein results from TCRdb running MiXCR on the 5' RACE reads. The table includes 95,000 to 120,000 distinct CDR3 sequences, more than 15% detected once. This record comes from a study of human T cells and chemical hapten exposure. Whole blood that had not been fractionated was the source of extracted total RNA. Germline CDR1 SGHRS, CDR2 YFSETQ. The CDR3 runs to 15 residues. Trimming took off 0 bases at V and 3 bases at J, with 12 bases between the two ends. The J gene is TRBJ2-5, the V gene TRBV5-1; D uncertain. This receptor was taken from a human donor in good health. CDR3 sequence reads: CASSLAGRNEETQYF. For the CDR3, the DNA is TGCGCCAGCAGCTTGGCCGGCCGTAACGAAGAGACCCAGTACTTC.